One and the same sample provided the 18 T cell receptor beta chains below, sequenced in a study of radiotherapy plus CTLA-4 blockade in lung cancer. Sequencing was performed with immunoSEQ multiplex PCR; in TCRdb, only in-frame clones are kept and a portion is missing. Of approximately 94,000 clones detected, roughly 80% appear once; the ten largest clones hold roughly 24%. The source was peripheral blood, collected from a patient treated with radiotherapy plus ipilimumab. The origin of the receptors is a human donor with non-small cell lung cancer that progressed on radiotherapy plus ipilimumab.

This clone was recorded a few times. This sequence joins TRBV7-3 and TRBJ2-3; TRBD2 matches at 7 bases. Unmatched junction bases numbered 21, after V lost 6 bases and J lost 6 bases. The CDR3 has 18 amino acids. Germline V gene data show CDR1 as SGHTA and CDR2 as FQGTGA. The DNA of the CDR3 is TGTGCCAGCAGTGGAGGTTTGGCGGGAGTGCGCGCGTCGGATACGCAGTATTTT. Its translation: CASSGGLAGVRASDTQYF.

The V gene is TRBV19, the J gene TRBJ1-5, with D tentatively TRBD1 (5 bases). The V gene's germline CDR1 is LNHDA and CDR2 SQIVND (reference sequence). CDR3 length: 16 amino acids. V was cut by 1 base and J by 0 bases, with 10 bases left in between. Here the CDR3 reads CASSIGGRNSNQPQHF. For the CDR3, the DNA is TGTGCCAGTAGTATAGGGGGCAGAAATAGCAATCAGCCCCAGCATTTT.

The chain carries TRBV5-1 and TRBJ2-5, with D maybe TRBD2 (5 bases). Germline V gene sequence: CDR1 SGHRS, CDR2 YFSETQ. CDR3 length: 15 residues. Deletions cut 0 bases from V and 2 bases from J, with 11 bases between. This CDR3 reads CASSLGDTGQETQYF. CDR3 sequence (DNA): TGCGCCAGCAGCTTGGGAGATACGGGGCAAGAGACCCAGTACTTC.

The chain links TRBV29-1 to TRBJ2-5; D remains ambiguous. CDR1 is SQVTM, CDR2 ANQGSEA, per germline. Trimming stripped 7 bases from V and 5 bases from J, with 5 bases between. The CDR3 totals 9 residues. The CDR3 DNA sequence: TGCAGCGCCGACGAGACCCAGTACTTC. Translation gives CSADETQYF.

This chain joins TRBV4-1 and TRBJ2-1, with D uncertain. In germline, CDR1 is MGHRA, CDR2 YSYEKL. V was shortened by 2 bases and J by 8 bases, with 13 bases between the two germline ends. This CDR3 is 14 amino acids long. Here the CDR3 DNA reads TGCGCCAGCAGCCAAAGGTTTTCGGGTGATGAGCAGTTCTTC. Its translation: CASSQRFSGDEQFF.

This chain links TRBV10-2 with TRBJ1-1; the D gene is possibly TRBD1 (5 bases). The V gene lost 2 bases and the J gene lost 5 bases, with 12 bases spanning the gap. Germline lookup yields CDR1 WSHSY and CDR2 SAAADI. The CDR3 consists of 14 residues. The CDR3 sequence is CASSEQGAGTEAFF. CDR3 nucleotide sequence: TGCGCCAGCAGTGAGCAGGGCGCGGGGACTGAAGCTTTCTTT.

V is TRBV5-4 and J is TRBJ2-7; 14 nucleotides agree with TRBD2. The germline V gene encodes CDR1 SGHNT and CDR2 YYREEE (reference sequence). Trimming removed 0 bases from V and 11 bases from J; junction bases left unmatched: 13. This CDR3 spans 17 amino acids. Written as DNA, the CDR3 is TGTGCCAGCAGCTTGGCCAGGGGTGGACTAGCGGGAGGTTCGGAGTACTTC. As protein: CASSLARGGLAGGSEYF. Together with reference TRBV5-4 and TRBJ2-7, the CDR3 gives the full variable domain: ETGVTQSPTHLIKTRGQQVTLRCSSQSGHNTVSWYQQALGQGPQFIFQYYREEENGRGNFPPRFSGLQFPNYSSELNVNALELDDSALYLCASSLARGGLAGGSEYFGPGTRLTVT.

V usage is TRBV27 and J usage is TRBJ2-2; D may be TRBD2 (5 bases). Deletions cut 3 bases from V and 5 bases from J, with 10 bases between. The CDR3 contains 14 residues. Looked up from germline, CDR1 is MNHEY and CDR2 is SMNVEV (reference sequence). CDR3 coding DNA: TGTGCCAGCAGTTTGGGGAGTCCGACCGGGGAGCTGTTTTTT. Amino acid sequence: CASSLGSPTGELFF.

V is TRBV28 and J is TRBJ2-4, with 7 bases identical to TRBD2. The CDR3 is 15 amino acids. With 6 bases clipped from V and 8 bases from J, the junction kept 13 bases outside the gene matches. Germline V lookup: CDR1 MDHEN, CDR2 SYDVKM. CDR3 nucleotide sequence: TGTGCCAGCAGATCCCGGGACCCGGGGAGGGACATTCAGTACTTC. Protein product: CASRSRDPGRDIQYF.

V is TRBV4-2 and J is TRBJ1-4, with 7 positions matching TRBD1. Germline CDR1 reads LGHNA; CDR2 reads YNFKEQ. The V gene end was trimmed by 4 bases and the J gene end by 1 base; junction bases not matched to a gene: 3. The CDR3 runs 15 residues. The CDR3 DNA reads as TGTGCCAGCAGCCGGAACAGGGGAACTAATGAAAAACTGTTTTTT. Amino acid sequence: CASSRNRGTNEKLFF.

V gene TRBV19 combines with J gene TRBJ2-1; 8 positions agree with TRBD2. The germline CDR1 and CDR2 sequences are LNHDA and SQIVND (reference sequence). The length of the CDR3 is 15 residues. V shed 3 bases, J shed 8 bases, and the junction held 9 bases outside the gene matches. CDR3 DNA sequence: TGTGCCAGTAGTATTTCAGCGGGAGATTTGGATGAGCAGTTCTTC. Translation: CASSISAGDLDEQFF. The full variable domain, completed using reference TRBV19 and TRBJ2-1, is DGGITQSPKYLFRKEGQNVTLSCEQNLNHDAMYWYRQDPGQGLRLIYYSQIVNDFQKGDIAEGYSVSREKKESFPLTVTSAQKNPTAFYLCASSISAGDLDEQFFGPGTRLTVL.

The chain links TRBV7-6 to TRBJ1-3; D gene ambiguous. The length of the CDR3 is 15 residues. The ends were cut back, 1 base at V and 4 bases at J, with 11 bases in the middle. Germline V gene sequence: CDR1 SGHVS, CDR2 FNYEAQ. CDR3 nucleotide sequence: TGTGCCAGCAGCTTAGGAGGGCGGCTCGGAAACACCATATATTTT. Translation gives CASSLGGRLGNTIYF.

The genes are TRBV4-2 and TRBJ2-1; D not certain. CDR1 and CDR2 from the germline V gene are LGHNA and YNFKEQ. CDR3 size: 14 residues. V was trimmed by 4 bases and J by 7 bases, leaving 14 bases between them. In nucleotides, the CDR3 is TGTGCCAGCAGCCTTGGCGGCACTACAAATGAGCAGTTCTTC. It is translated as CASSLGGTTNEQFF.

J is TRBJ2-3 and V is TRBV10-3; 9 bases are a match to TRBD2. V was clipped by 2 bases and J by 1 base; unmatched bases: 4. Germline CDR1 and CDR2: ENHRY and SYGVKD. The CDR3 is 16 amino acids. The CDR3 DNA sequence: TGTGCCATCAGTGAGAAGTCTAGCGGGGGCACAGATACGCAGTATTTT. Amino acids: CAISEKSSGGTDTQYF.

The rearrangement joins TRBV5-1 to TRBJ2-1; D gene ambiguous. CDR3 length: 14 residues. V lost 4 bases, J lost 1 base, and 9 bases lay in between. Germline lookup yields CDR1 SGHRS and CDR2 YFSETQ. The CDR3 region has the DNA TGCGCCAGCAGCGGTACTACTTCCTACAATGAGCAGTTCTTC. Its translation is CASSGTTSYNEQFF.

The chain combines TRBV4-2 with TRBJ2-3, with 8 bases identical to TRBD2. Trimming removed 0 bases from V and 2 bases from J; junction bases left unmatched: 7. The CDR3 contains 17 residues. The germline CDR1 and CDR2 sequences are LGHNA and YNFKEQ. The CDR3 loop is CASSQDTSGRLTDTQYF. DNA for the CDR3: TGTGCCAGCAGCCAAGATACTAGCGGTAGGCTCACAGATACGCAGTATTTT.

The chain joins TRBV2 to TRBJ2-3, with 7 bases aligning to TRBD2. Per germline, CDR1 SNHLY and CDR2 FYNNEI. Trimming removed 8 bases from V and 5 bases from J; junction bases left unmatched: 7. The CDR3 length is 13 residues. The CDR3 region is CASGGDYQDTQYF. CDR3 in DNA: TGTGCCAGCGGGGGGGACTATCAAGATACGCAGTATTTT.

This clone was picked up one time. This chain connects TRBV4-1 to TRBJ2-1, with TRBD2 matching 13 bases. The junction had 8 bases not matched to a gene; V was cut back by 4 bases and J by 5 bases. The CDR3 runs to 17 residues. Per germline, CDR1 MGHRA and CDR2 YSYEKL. The CDR3 reads CASSLRTSGSSDNEQFF. DNA for the CDR3: TGCGCCAGCAGCCTTAGGACTAGCGGGAGTTCGGACAATGAGCAGTTCTTC.